The 25 T cell receptor beta chains listed next were all sequenced from one sample in a study of breast tumors, draining lymph nodes, adjacent tissues. Samples came from axillary lymph nodes draining the breast cancer. TCRdb re-called the multiplex PCR reads with MiXCR, one entry per CDR3 protein. The data hold approximately 200,000 distinct CDR3 sequences, with around 29% observed a single time. The sample comprised axillary lymph node tissue. These receptors originate from a female donor with breast cancer. Some clones in this sample may be carry-over from other donors' samples.

This clonotype was found many times. The chain has TRBV5-6 and TRBJ2-5, with D possibly matching TRBD1 (6 bases). The germline gives CDR1 SGHDT, CDR2 YYEEEE. This CDR3 contains 14 residues. The V end lost 6 bases, the J end lost 1 base, and 13 bases lay between the germline ends. In DNA, the CDR3 is TGTGCCAGCACTGCCGGGACACTCCAAGAGACCCAGTACTTC. Amino acid sequence: CASTAGTLQETQYF.

This rearrangement joins TRBV25-1 to TRBJ2-3; D gene uncertain. This CDR3 is built from 13 residues. CDR1 is MGHDK and CDR2 is SYGVNS in the germline V gene. Trimming took 6 bases from V and 6 from J, leaving 13 bases between them. The CDR3 DNA follows: TGTGCCAGCAGAGATGATGGGCGGGATACGCAGTATTTT. The encoded protein is CASRDDGRDTQYF.

This clonotype has more than one count but fewer than ten. The V gene is TRBV6-6, the J gene TRBJ2-7, with D possibly matching TRBD1 (6 bases). Per the germline V gene, CDR1 is MNHNY and CDR2 is SVGAGI (reference sequence). Trimming took off 6 bases at V and 2 bases at J, with 11 bases between the two ends. CDR3 size: 13 residues. The CDR3 loop is CASRLRQAYEQYF. For the CDR3, the DNA is TGTGCCAGCAGACTTAGACAGGCCTACGAGCAGTACTTC.

To note about this clonotype: A junction boundary mismatches the germline segment, possibly from a read error. The V gene is TRBV2, the J gene TRBJ2-7; either TRBD1 or TRBD2 may supply D (5 bases each). Germline V gives CDR1 SNHLY, CDR2 FYNNEI. CDR3 size: 15 residues. The CDR3 DNA follows: TGTGCCAGCAGCCTCTGGGACGGCAGCTCCTGCGAGCAGTACTTC. Its translation: CASSLWDGSSCEQYF. Together with reference TRBV2 and TRBJ2-7, the CDR3 gives the full variable domain: EPEVTQTPSHQVTQMGQEVILRCVPISNHLYFYWYRQILGQKVEFLVSFYNNEISEKSEIFDDQFSVERPDGSNFTLKIRSTKLEDSAMYFCASSLWDGSSCEQYFGPGTRLTVT.

This clonotype was counted many times. One base away lies a much larger clone, so this may be a sequencing read error. The rearrangement uses TRBV6-6 and TRBJ2-5; no firm D call. The CDR3 spans 13 residues. Germline V gives CDR1 MNHNY, CDR2 SVGAGI (reference sequence). Here the CDR3 reads CTSSYQPTETQYF. The CDR3 nucleotides read TGTACCAGCAGTTACCAACCGACGGAGACCCAGTACTTC.

This clonotype turned up a few times. A read error may be the cause here, since a much bigger clone is one base away. The chain links TRBV10-2 to TRBJ2-7, with D unresolved. The CDR3 is made up of 16 amino acids. The ends were cut back, 0 bases at V and 0 bases at J, with 12 bases in the middle. Looked up from germline, CDR1 is WSHSY and CDR2 is SAAADI. CDR3 amino acids: CASSESDLMSSYEQYF. CDR3 nucleotides: TGCGCCAGCAGTGAGTCCGACCTCATGAGCTCCTACGAGCAGTACTTC.

This clonotype was detected many times. The CDR3 reads CASTVSPRWALYGYTF. The CDR3 nucleotides read TGTGCCAGTACCGTGAGCCCCCGCTGGGCGCTCTATGGCTACACCTTC. The rearrangement uses TRBV19 and TRBJ1-2, with no clear D. The CDR3 runs to 16 residues. The V gene lost 7 bases and the J gene lost 4 bases, with 22 bases spanning the gap. In germline, CDR1 is LNHDA, CDR2 SQIVND (reference sequence).

This clonotype was observed many times. V and J are TRBV29-1 and TRBJ1-1; weak D call: TRBD1 (5 bases). Trimming removed 7 bases at V and 1 base at J, with 10 bases between. This CDR3 contains 12 residues. In germline, CDR1 is SQVTM, CDR2 ANQGSEA. The CDR3 nucleotides read TGCAGCGAGGGGACGGCGAACACTGAAGCTTTCTTT. Encoded protein: CSEGTANTEAFF.

The J gene is TRBJ1-4, the V gene TRBV29-1; weak D call: TRBD1 (5 bases). The CDR3 runs 12 residues. Germline V gene sequence: CDR1 SQVTM, CDR2 ANQGSEA. The germline V and J ends were trimmed by 8 bases and 4 bases, with 11 bases remaining between them. The CDR3 nucleotides are TGCAGCTCGGGACGGAATAATGAAAAACTGTTTTTT. This gives the protein CSSGRNNEKLFF.

For this clonotype: The conserved phenylalanine or tryptophan normally closing the CDR3 is absent here, so this likely arose from a read error. V is TRBV7-2 and J is TRBJ1-3, with D perhaps TRBD1 (6 bases). CDR1 SGHTA and CDR2 FQGNSA come from the germline V gene. V was cut by 10 bases and J by 4 bases, with 14 bases left in between. The CDR3 extends over 13 amino acids. For the CDR3, the DNA is TGTGCCATCATCAGGGGTCCAGGAAACACCATATATTCT. Protein: CAIIRGPGNTIYS.

The chain is built from TRBV6-5 and TRBJ1-2; perhaps TRBD1 as D (5 bases). The CDR3 totals 15 residues. Trimming shortened V by 7 bases and J by 4 bases, and 19 bases separated the two germline ends. Germline V gene lookup returns CDR1 MNHEY and CDR2 SVGAGI. This chain's CDR3 is CASKRGAGTSYGYTF. The CDR3 DNA reads TGTGCCAGCAAGCGGGGTGCGGGGACTAGCTATGGCTACACCTTC.

The sample holds many counts of this clonotype. This chain uses TRBV18 with TRBJ2-5, with D perhaps TRBD1 (6 bases). Germline lookup yields CDR1 KGHSH and CDR2 LQKENI. Trimming took off 3 bases at V and 3 bases at J, with 8 bases between the two ends. The CDR3 consists of 13 residues. The CDR3 nucleotides read TGTGCCAGCTCACCCGGGACAAAAGAGACCCAGTACTTC. Protein product: CASSPGTKETQYF.

This clonotype appeared once. The chain employs TRBV5-6 and TRBJ2-7, with TRBD2 as a possible D gene (5 bases). CDR1 and CDR2 from the germline V gene are SGHDT and YYEEEE. The CDR3 runs 14 residues. V was pared by 4 bases and J by 0 bases, with 11 bases between. The DNA of the CDR3 is TGTGCCAGCAGCCTTCCCCGGGGCTCCTACGAGCAGTACTTC. Amino acid sequence: CASSLPRGSYEQYF.

This clonotype has at least ten counts. The chain is built from TRBV5-1 and TRBJ1-2, with D maybe TRBD1 (6 bases). This CDR3 has 14 residues. The V end lost 0 bases, the J end lost 6 bases, and 12 bases lay between the germline ends. Germline V gene data show CDR1 as SGHRS and CDR2 as YFSETQ. This CDR3 reads CASSLEGGMDGYTF. In nucleotides, the CDR3 is TGCGCCAGCAGCTTGGAAGGGGGGATGGATGGCTACACCTTC. Together with reference TRBV5-1 and TRBJ1-2, the CDR3 gives the full variable domain: KAGVTQTPRYLIKTRGQQVTLSCSPISGHRSVSWYQQTPGQGLQFLFEYFSETQRNKGNFPGRFSGRQFSNSRSEMNVSTLELGDSALYLCASSLEGGMDGYTFGSGTRLTVV.

V is TRBV24-1 and J is TRBJ2-3; TRBD1 matches 7 bases. Trimming removed 0 bases from V and 8 bases from J; junction bases left unmatched: 1. Germline V CDR1 and CDR2: KGHDR, SFDVKD. This CDR3 is 13 amino acids long. As DNA, the CDR3 is TGTGCCACCAGTGATTTGAGACAGGGTACGCAGTATTTT. It specifies CATSDLRQGTQYF.

This clonotype was observed a few times. This sequence may be a read error, since a much larger clone differs from it by one base. The chain combines TRBV11-3 with TRBJ2-5, with no clear D. The CDR3 is 13 amino acids. The germline V gene encodes CDR1 SGHNT and CDR2 YENEEA. Here the CDR3 reads CASSLDLQATQYF. As DNA, the CDR3 is TGTGCCAGCAGCTTGGATCTACAAGCGACCCAGTACTTC. The full variable domain, rest sourced from reference TRBV11-3 and TRBJ2-5, is EAGVVQSPRYKIIEKKQPVAFWCNPISGHNTLYWYLQNLGQGPELLIRYENEEAVDDSQLPKDRFSAERLKGVDSTLKIQPAELGDSAVYLCASSLDLQATQYFGPGTRLLVL.

The gene calls are TRBV5-5 and TRBJ1-2, with 11 bases matching TRBD1. CDR1 SGHKS and CDR2 YYEKEE come from the germline V gene (reference sequence). Trimming removed 0 bases from V and 4 bases from J; junction bases left unmatched: 8. The CDR3 totals 17 residues. CDR3 amino acids: CASSLEFLGQGGYGYTF. CDR3 nucleotides: TGTGCCAGCAGCTTGGAATTTTTGGGACAGGGGGGCTATGGCTACACCTTC.

In its sample, this clonotype was seen many times. The chain is built from TRBV5-1 and TRBJ2-1; D unclear. V was cut by 0 bases and J by 6 bases, with 4 bases left in between. Germline V gene data show CDR1 as SGHRS and CDR2 as YFSETQ. This CDR3 has 12 amino acids. CDR3 residues: CASSLALNEQFF. The CDR3 DNA sequence: TGCGCCAGCAGCTTGGCGCTCAATGAGCAGTTCTTC.

This clonotype was recorded at least ten times. Written as DNA, the CDR3 is TGTGCCAGTAGCCGTTCGGGGCAGGGCTCTGGAAACACCATATATTTT. It codes for CASSRSGQGSGNTIYF. V and J are TRBV19 and TRBJ1-3; a possible D gene is TRBD1 (5 bases). The V end lost 6 bases, the J end lost 0 bases, and 15 bases lay between the germline ends. Germline loops: CDR1 LNHDA, CDR2 SQIVND (reference sequence). The CDR3 has 16 amino acids.

The table lists this clonotype with many counts. The V gene is TRBV6-1, the J gene TRBJ1-5, with D possibly being TRBD1 (5 bases). V was pared by 3 bases and J by 7 bases, with 16 bases between. Per the germline V gene, CDR1 is MNHNS and CDR2 is SASEGT. The CDR3 covers 15 residues. The CDR3 nucleotides are TGTGCCAGCAGTGACTCCCTGGTAGGGGTGCAGCCCCAGCATTTT. Amino acids: CASSDSLVGVQPQHF.

With regard to this clonotype: One end of the junction is discordant with germline, which a read error may explain. V gene TRBV24-1 combines with J gene TRBJ1-6; unclear D gene. The CDR3 has 13 amino acids. CDR1 and CDR2 from the germline V gene are KGHDR and SFDVKD. Here the CDR3 reads CATSAGDNSPLHF. In DNA form, the CDR3 reads TGTGCCACCAGTGCGGGTGATAATTCGCCCCTCCACTTT.

A few counts support this clonotype. The rearrangement uses TRBV9 and TRBJ1-1, with 8 bases aligning to TRBD1. Germline V gene sequence: CDR1 SGDLS, CDR2 YYNGEE. This CDR3 spans 16 amino acids. V shed 3 bases, J shed 5 bases, and the junction held 12 bases outside the gene matches. The CDR3 region is CASSETGTGVRTEAFF. Written as DNA, the CDR3 is TGTGCCAGCAGCGAGACCGGGACAGGAGTGAGGACTGAAGCTTTCTTT.

This clonotype was recorded many times. The chain couples TRBV29-1 to TRBJ2-1; 7 positions match TRBD1. This CDR3 region has 12 residues. The J segment lost 3 bases and the V segment lost 7 bases, leaving 3 bases of the junction unmatched. CDR1 and CDR2 from the germline V gene are SQVTM and ANQGSEA. CDR3 amino acids: CSGGTDYNEQFF. In DNA, the CDR3 is TGCAGCGGGGGGACAGACTACAATGAGCAGTTCTTC.

The sample holds a few counts of this clonotype. The CDR3 region has the DNA TGTGCCACCAGCAGAGAACGCGTAAACACTGAAGCTTTCTTT. Translating it yields CATSRERVNTEAFF. The genes are TRBV15 and TRBJ1-1; D is unresolved. Trimming pared 0 bases from V and 2 bases from J, leaving 7 bases between. Per germline, CDR1 LNHNV and CDR2 YYDKDF (reference sequence). The CDR3 runs to 14 residues.

The V and J genes are TRBV5-1 and TRBJ2-5, with 7 bases fitting TRBD2. Germline trimming cut 8 bases from V and 1 base from J; bases unmatched to any gene: 11. The length of the CDR3 is 15 residues. Germline CDR1 and CDR2: SGHRS and YFSETQ. The CDR3: CASGLGGSGQETQYF. The CDR3 coding sequence is TGCGCCAGTGGCTTGGGGGGGAGCGGCCAAGAGACCCAGTACTTC.